Listed below are T cell receptor beta chains from one sample, sequenced in a study of cytomegalovirus exposure and HLA in healthy donors. Libraries were prepared by immunoSEQ multiplex PCR; TCRdb keeps only in-frame clonotypes and omits some of them. The table records more than 95,000 clones, about four fifths of them present only once. Material: PBMCs. Receptors originate from a woman between 40 and 50 years old in good health and CMV-seropositive. The CDR3 runs from the conserved cysteine through the conserved F or W. The order of the fields is D gene, clone size, V gene, J gene, CDR3 DNA, CDR3 protein. A D gene is named only where the DNA matches it firmly. Part of the rows lack a size; the others show once, few, many or a class for expanded clones.

.,.,TRBV7-3,TRBJ2-7,TGTGCCAGCAGCCCCGGACACAACTCCTACGAGCAGTACTTC,CASSPGHNSYEQYF
.,.,TRBV5-8,TRBJ2-5,TGTGCCAGCTCAGGGTGGGGCGGCCAAGAGACCCAGTACTTC,CASSGWGGQETQYF
.,.,TRBV27,TRBJ2-3,TGTGCCAGCAGTCCCCGGACTTACACAGATACGCAGTATTTT,CASSPRTYTDTQYF
TRBD2,.,TRBV11-1,TRBJ2-5,TGTGCCAGCAGCTTGGGGGGAGCGGACAGCGGGGGGAATCAAGAGACCCAGTACTTC,CASSLGGADSGGNQETQYF
.,.,TRBV7-3,TRBJ2-3,TGTGCCAGCAGCTCGGGACTCGGAATAGATACGCAGTATTTT,CASSSGLGIDTQYF
TRBD1,.,TRBV25-1,TRBJ1-1,TGTGCCAGCAGTGTCAACAGGGGGCCCGGCACTGAAGCTTTCTTT,CASSVNRGPGTEAFF
TRBD1,.,TRBV29-1,TRBJ1-2,TGCAGCGTGAGGGGGACAGGACGAAACTATGGCTACACCTTC,CSVRGTGRNYGYTF
.,.,TRBV6-5,TRBJ1-3,TGTGCCAGCAGTCCACGGACACGCCCGACCACCATATATTTT,CASSPRTRPTTIYF
.,.,TRBV5-6,TRBJ2-7,TGTGCCAGCAGCTTGGACAGGGCCTACGAGCAGTACTTC,CASSLDRAYEQYF
TRBD2,once,TRBV5-1,TRBJ2-1,TGCGCCAGCACGCGATCTAGCGGGCTCTCCTACAATGAGCAGTTCTTC,CASTRSSGLSYNEQFF
TRBD1,.,TRBV5-6,TRBJ1-2,TGTGCCAGCAGCCCTGGGACAGGGGGATATAGTAACTATGGCTACACCTTC,CASSPGTGGYSNYGYTF
.,few,TRBV29-1,TRBJ1-1,TGCAGCGTGCTACCCCTGTTGACTGAAGCTTTCTTT,CSVLPLLTEAFF
.,.,TRBV6-5,TRBJ2-7,TGTGCCAGCACCCCTGACAGTCCTACCCGAGAGCAGTACTTC,CASTPDSPTREQYF
.,.,TRBV30,TRBJ2-5,TGTGCCTGGAGTGTATCCGGGATTATGGAGACCCAGTACTTC,CAWSVSGIMETQYF
.,.,TRBV7-8,TRBJ2-1,TGTGCCAGCAGCAGAGACGCGGGTTCCTACAATGAGCAGCTCTTC,CASSRDAGSYNEQLF
TRBD1,.,TRBV5-5,TRBJ2-2,TGTGCCAGCAACCGGGACAGAACCGGGGAGCTGTTTTTT,CASNRDRTGELFF
TRBD2,once,TRBV30,TRBJ2-5,TGTGCCTGGAGGGAGGGCGGGAGGGAGACCCAGTACTTC,CAWREGGRETQYF
.,.,TRBV5-1,TRBJ2-1,TGCGCCAGCAGCTTGTCTAGATCCTACAATGAGCAGTTCTTC,CASSLSRSYNEQFF